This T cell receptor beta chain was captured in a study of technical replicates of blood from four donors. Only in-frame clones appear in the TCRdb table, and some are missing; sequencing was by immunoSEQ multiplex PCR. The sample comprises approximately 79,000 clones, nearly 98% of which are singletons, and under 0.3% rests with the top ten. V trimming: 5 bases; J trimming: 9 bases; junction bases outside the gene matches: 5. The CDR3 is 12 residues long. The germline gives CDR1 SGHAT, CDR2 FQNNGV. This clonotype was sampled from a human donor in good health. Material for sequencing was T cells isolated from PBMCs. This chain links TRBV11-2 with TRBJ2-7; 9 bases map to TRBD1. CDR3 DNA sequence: TGTGCCAGCAGCCGGGGACAGGGCTGGCAGTACTTC. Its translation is CASSRGQGWQYF.